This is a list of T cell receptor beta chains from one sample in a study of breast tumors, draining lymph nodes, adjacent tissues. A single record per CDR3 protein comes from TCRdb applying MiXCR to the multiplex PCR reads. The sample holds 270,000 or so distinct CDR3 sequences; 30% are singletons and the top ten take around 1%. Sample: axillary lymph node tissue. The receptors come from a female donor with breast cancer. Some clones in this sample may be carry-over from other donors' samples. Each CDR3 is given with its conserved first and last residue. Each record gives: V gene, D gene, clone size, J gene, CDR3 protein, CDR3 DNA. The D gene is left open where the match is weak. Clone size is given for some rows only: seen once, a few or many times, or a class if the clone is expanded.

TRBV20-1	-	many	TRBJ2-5	CSARVGETQYF	TGCAGCGCACGGGTGGGGGAGACCCAGTACTTC
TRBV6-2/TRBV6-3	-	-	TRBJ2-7	CASSHSKVSGSTYEQYF	TGTGCCAGCAGTCACTCGAAGGTCTCAGGGTCAACCTACGAGCAGTACTTC
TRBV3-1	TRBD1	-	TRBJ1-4	CASSHRDTGVYGKLFF	TGTGCCAGCAGCCATCGGGACACAGGGGTTTATGGAAAACTGTTTTTT
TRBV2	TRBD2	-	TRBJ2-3	CASMRLAGGVTDTQYF	TGTGCCAGCATGCGCCTAGCGGGAGGGGTAACAGATACGCAGTATTTT
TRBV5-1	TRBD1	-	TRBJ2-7	CANSHQGASGQYF	TGCGCCAACAGCCACCAGGGGGCGAGCGGGCAGTACTTC
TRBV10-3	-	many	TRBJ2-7	CAIGLNYEQYF	TGTGCCATCGGACTAAATTACGAGCAGTACTTC
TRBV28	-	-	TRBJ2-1	CASSPQLGSYNEQFF	TGTGCCAGCAGTCCCCAACTAGGCTCCTACAATGAGCAGTTCTTC
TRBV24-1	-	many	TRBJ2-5	CATSDPSGIQETQYF	TGTGCCACCAGTGATCCGTCCGGGATCCAAGAGACCCAGTACTTC
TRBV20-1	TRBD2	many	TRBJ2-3	CSAALAGPTDTQYF	TGCAGTGCTGCTCTAGCGGGGCCCACAGATACGCAGTATTTT
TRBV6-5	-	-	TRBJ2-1	CASSADSVSYNEQFF	TGTGCCAGCAGTGCGGACTCAGTCTCCTACAATGAGCAGTTCTTC
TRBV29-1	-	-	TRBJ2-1	CSVEPVSSYNERFF	TGCAGCGTTGAGCCGGTGAGTTCCTACAATGAGCGGTTCTTC
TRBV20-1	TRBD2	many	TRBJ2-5	CSARLAGVSETQYF	TGCAGTGCTAGACTAGCGGGAGTCTCAGAGACCCAGTACTTC
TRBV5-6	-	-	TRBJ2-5	CASSFWRGALGTQYF	TGTGCCAGCAGCTTCTGGAGGGGGGCCCTTGGGACCCAGTACTTC
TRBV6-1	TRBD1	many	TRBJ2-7	CASSSVGQYYEQYF	TGTGCCAGCAGTTCAGTGGGACAGTACTACGAGCAGTACTTC
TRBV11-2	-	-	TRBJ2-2	CASSPPHLRDPPSGELFF	TGTGCCAGCAGCCCCCCGCATCTCCGGGACCCTCCGAGCGGGGAGCTGTTTTTT
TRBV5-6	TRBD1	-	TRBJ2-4	CASSLVGGATKNIQYF	TGTGCCAGCAGCTTGGTAGGGGGCGCAACCAAAAACATTCAGTACTTC
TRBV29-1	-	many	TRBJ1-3	CSVDSGSGNTIYF	TGCAGCGTTGATTCAGGTTCTGGAAACACCATATATTTT
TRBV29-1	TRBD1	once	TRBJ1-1	CSGRAEQGLRTEAFF	TGCAGCGGGAGGGCGGAACAGGGGTTGCGCACTGAAGCTTTCTTT
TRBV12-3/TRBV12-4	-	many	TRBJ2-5	CASSSGARETQYF	TGTGCCAGCAGTTCTGGGGCTAGGGAGACCCAGTACTTC
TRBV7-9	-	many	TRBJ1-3	CASSFPQGDSGNTIYF	TGTGCCAGCAGCTTTCCGCAGGGTGACTCTGGAAACACCATATATTTT
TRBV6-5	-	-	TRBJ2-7	CASSPPSAGSYEQYF	TGTGCCAGCAGTCCTCCCTCAGCGGGCTCCTACGAGCAGTACTTC
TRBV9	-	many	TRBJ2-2	CASSVGDQNTGELFF	TGTGCCAGCAGCGTGGGAGACCAGAACACCGGGGAGCTGTTTTTT
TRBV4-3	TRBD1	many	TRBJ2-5	CASSREGARETQYF	TGCGCCAGCAGCCGAGAGGGGGCACGAGAGACCCAGTACTTC
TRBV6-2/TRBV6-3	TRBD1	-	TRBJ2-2	CASSYSRTGKTTGELFF	TGTGCCAGCAGTTACTCTCGGACAGGGAAGACCACCGGGGAGCTGTTTTTT
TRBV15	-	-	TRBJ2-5	CATSRDPTGYQETQYF	TGTGCCACCAGCAGAGATCCAACAGGGTACCAAGAGACCCAGTACTTC
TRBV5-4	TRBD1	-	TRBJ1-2	CASRFDRARRGYYGYTF	TGTGCCAGCAGGTTTGACAGGGCCCGCCGAGGTTATTATGGCTACACCTTC
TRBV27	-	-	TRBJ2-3	CASRPGDFTPYTQYF	TGTGCCAGCAGGCCTGGGGACTTTACGCCCTATACGCAGTATTTT
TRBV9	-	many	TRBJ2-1	CASSVGRRQVDNEQFF	TGTGCCAGCAGCGTAGGTCGGAGACAGGTTGACAATGAGCAGTTCTTC
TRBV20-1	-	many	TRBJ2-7	CSARGRGPATEQYF	TGCAGTGCTAGAGGGCGCGGACCGGCGACCGAGCAGTACTTC
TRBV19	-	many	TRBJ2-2	CASTAFGELFF	TGTGCCAGTACGGCTTTCGGGGAGCTGTTTTTT
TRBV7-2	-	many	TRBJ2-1	CASSLRPGGGSGNEQFF	TGTGCCAGCAGCTTAAGGCCCGGAGGGGGTAGCGGCAATGAGCAGTTCTTC
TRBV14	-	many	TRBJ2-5	CASSQVGAEFQETQYF	TGTGCCAGCAGCCAAGTAGGGGCAGAATTCCAAGAGACCCAGTACTTC
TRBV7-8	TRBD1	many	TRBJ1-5	CASTNTLRGENQPQHF	TGTGCCAGCACCAACACCCTCAGGGGGGAAAATCAGCCCCAGCATTTT
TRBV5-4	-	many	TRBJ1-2	CASSLRAGLNYGYTF	TGTGCCAGCAGCTTGAGGGCAGGACTGAACTATGGCTACACCTTC
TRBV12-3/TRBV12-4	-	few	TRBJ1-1	CASSLLSQNTEAFF	TGTGCCAGCAGTTTATTAAGTCAGAACACTGAAGCTTTCTTT